The 20 T cell receptor beta chains presented below share a single source sample, sequenced in a study of blood T cell repertoires in COVID-19. The protocol was immunoSEQ multiplex PCR, while the TCRdb copy is restricted to in-frame clones and leaves out a portion. The data show approximately 130,000 clones, around 90% seen once. The sample consisted of peripheral blood. Source of these receptors: a human donor in a cohort sampled during active COVID-19.

The chain combines TRBV19 with TRBJ1-1; tentative D call: TRBD1 (5 bases). The V end lost 3 bases, the J end lost 8 bases, and 13 bases lay between the germline ends. The V gene's germline CDR1 is LNHDA and CDR2 SQIVND (reference sequence). The CDR3 extends over 13 amino acids. CDR3 amino acids: CASSIGAGREAFF. In DNA form, the CDR3 reads TGTGCCAGTAGTATCGGGGCAGGGAGGGAAGCTTTCTTT.

This clone has a single count. The chain recombines TRBV5-8 with TRBJ1-1; perhaps TRBD1 as D (6 bases). The CDR3 extends over 15 amino acids. Trimming shortened V by 0 bases and J by 5 bases, and 14 bases separated the two germline ends. Germline assignment: CDR1 SGHTS and CDR2 YDEGEE. The DNA of the CDR3 is TGTGCCAGCAGCTTGGTTCGGGGGGCGCGAACTGAAGCTTTCTTT. It is translated as CASSLVRGARTEAFF.

This clone occurred a few times. This chain uses TRBV10-1 with TRBJ2-7; maybe TRBD2 (6 bases). The CDR3 covers 13 residues. Trimming cost V 6 bases and J 1 base, with 10 bases left between them. In germline, CDR1 is WNHNN, CDR2 SYGVQD (reference sequence). The CDR3: CASSRDSSYEQYF. The CDR3 coding sequence is TGCGCCAGCAGCCGGGACTCTTCCTACGAGCAGTACTTC.

The chain couples TRBV5-4 to TRBJ1-2; no clear D gene. This CDR3 comprises 14 residues. Germline V gene data show CDR1 as SGHNT and CDR2 as YYREEE (reference sequence). V shed 0 bases and J shed 6 bases, with 12 bases lying between them. For the CDR3, the DNA is TGTGCCAGCAGCTTGGCGGGTTATCGGGATGGCTACACCTTC. Encoded protein: CASSLAGYRDGYTF.

The chain employs TRBV5-4 and TRBJ2-3; 10 nucleotides agree with TRBD2. V was clipped by 2 bases and J by 0 bases; unmatched bases: 6. CDR3 size: 17 residues. Germline CDR1 SGHNT, CDR2 YYREEE (reference sequence). The CDR3 sequence is CASSFGSGRPSTDTQYF. DNA for the CDR3: TGTGCCAGCAGCTTCGGTAGCGGGAGGCCAAGCACAGATACGCAGTATTTT.

J is TRBJ1-1 and V is TRBV11-2; D unresolved. The CDR3 totals 11 residues. V was pared by 5 bases and J by 1 base, with 2 bases between. The germline V gene encodes CDR1 SGHAT and CDR2 FQNNGV. The chain's CDR3 is CASSQNTEAFF. The CDR3 DNA is TGTGCCAGCAGCCAGAACACTGAAGCTTTCTTT.

This clone has only one observation. This chain joins TRBV4-1 and TRBJ2-2; D is undetermined. The CDR3 sequence is 14 residues long. Germline CDR1 MGHRA, CDR2 YSYEKL. V lost 4 bases to trimming and J lost 5 bases, with 11 bases between them. CDR3 in amino acids: CASSLTDFTGELFF. As DNA, the CDR3 is TGCGCCAGCAGCCTTACTGACTTTACCGGGGAGCTGTTTTTT.

This chain links TRBV5-1 with TRBJ2-2; D might be TRBD2 (6 bases). Germline V gene sequence: CDR1 SGHRS, CDR2 YFSETQ. The CDR3 covers 15 residues. V was shortened by 4 bases and J by 3 bases, with 13 bases between the two germline ends. Written as DNA, the CDR3 is TGCGCCAGCAGCATCCGCGGGGAATACACCGGGGAGCTGTTTTTT. The encoded protein is CASSIRGEYTGELFF.

This clone was seen a single time. The V and J genes are TRBV10-2 and TRBJ1-4; 12 nucleotides line up with TRBD1. V was pared by 0 bases and J by 6 bases, with 8 bases of the junction left unmatched. The CDR3 extends over 18 amino acids. Germline-derived CDR1 and CDR2 are WSHSY and SAAADI. The CDR3 here is CASSESGGTGGSDEKLFF. In DNA, the CDR3 is TGCGCCAGCAGTGAGTCGGGGGGGACAGGGGGCAGCGATGAAAAACTGTTTTTT.

V usage is TRBV28 and J usage is TRBJ1-6, with a possible D match to TRBD1 (6 bases). The germline CDR1 and CDR2 sequences are MDHEN and SYDVKM. The CDR3 consists of 13 residues. V lost 6 bases to trimming and J lost 7 bases, with 10 bases between them. CDR3 loop: CASRGAGNSPLHF. The CDR3 DNA sequence: TGTGCCAGCAGGGGGGCAGGAAATTCACCCCTCCACTTT.

This clone was detected only once. This rearrangement joins TRBV2 to TRBJ2-1; D unresolved. V shed 4 bases and J shed 5 bases, with 12 bases lying between them. This CDR3 spans 14 amino acids. CDR1 is SNHLY and CDR2 is FYNNEI in the germline V gene. The CDR3 here is CASSAGRAHNEQFF. The CDR3 nucleotides are TGTGCCAGCAGTGCTGGTAGAGCCCACAATGAGCAGTTCTTC. The full variable domain, in which reference TRBV2 and TRBJ2-1 provide the parts outside the CDR3, is EPEVTQTPSHQVTQMGQEVILRCVPISNHLYFYWYRQILGQKVEFLVSFYNNEISEKSEIFDDQFSVERPDGSNFTLKIRSTKLEDSAMYFCASSAGRAHNEQFFGPGTRLTVL.

The chain couples TRBV10-1 to TRBJ1-1; D may be TRBD1 (6 bases). Trimming stripped 3 bases from V and 7 bases from J, with 18 bases between. The CDR3 is 15 amino acids. Germline V gene lookup returns CDR1 WNHNN and CDR2 SYGVQD (reference sequence). CDR3 region: CASSDPRGAGGEAFF. The CDR3 nucleotides are TGCGCCAGCAGTGACCCGCGGGGGGCCGGGGGTGAAGCTTTCTTT.

The J gene is TRBJ2-7, the V gene TRBV10-2; 12 nucleotides match TRBD2. Trimming took 5 bases from V and 2 from J; bases not matched to a gene: 10. Germline loops: CDR1 WSHSY, CDR2 SAAADI. The CDR3 consists of 17 residues. CDR3 bases: TGCGCCAGCAGTCACGGACTAGCGGGGCCACTTCCCTACGAGCAGTACTTC. This gives the protein CASSHGLAGPLPYEQYF.

This chain uses TRBV20-1 with TRBJ1-2; D unresolved. The CDR3 has 12 amino acids. The V and J ends lost 3 bases and 8 bases respectively, with 13 bases between them. The germline V gene has CDR1 DFQATT and CDR2 SNEGSKA (reference sequence). This CDR3 reads CSASRRADGYTF. DNA for the CDR3: TGCAGTGCTAGTAGGAGGGCGGACGGCTACACCTTC.

The V gene is TRBV4-1, the J gene TRBJ1-3; 9 nucleotides line up with TRBD1. J lost 2 bases, V lost 2 bases, and 4 bases had no gene match. This CDR3 contains 16 residues. CDR1 is MGHRA, CDR2 YSYEKL, per germline. The DNA for the CDR3 is TGCGCCAGCAGCCAAACTGGGACAGGGACTGGAAACACCATATATTTT. Translating it yields CASSQTGTGTGNTIYF.

This chain uses TRBV7-8 with TRBJ2-2; tentatively, D is TRBD2 (7 bases). Trimming removed 5 bases at V and 6 bases at J, with 19 bases between. Per the germline V gene, CDR1 is SGHVS and CDR2 is FQNEAQ. This CDR3 has 16 amino acids. As DNA, the CDR3 is TGTGCCAGCAGCAACCACTTGCGGGGGCCTTCCGGGGAGCTGTTTTTT. This gives the protein CASSNHLRGPSGELFF.

The CDR3 spells CASSGTSGRWSTDTQYF. CDR3 in DNA: TGTGCCAGCAGCGGGACTAGCGGGAGGTGGTCCACAGATACGCAGTATTTT. V is TRBV9 and J is TRBJ2-3; 14 bases are shared with TRBD2. The germline gives CDR1 SGDLS, CDR2 YYNGEE. CDR3 length: 17 residues. V dropped 3 bases and J dropped 2; count of bases not matched to a gene: 5. Looking up the rest from reference TRBV9 and TRBJ2-3 gives the full variable domain: DSGVTQTPKHLITATGQRVTLRCSPRSGDLSVYWYQQSLDQGLQFLIQYYNGEERAKGNILERFSAQQFPDLHSELNLSSLELGDSALYFCASSGTSGRWSTDTQYFGPGTRLTVL.

The V and J genes are TRBV28 and TRBJ2-1, with D maybe TRBD2 (6 bases). Germline-derived CDR1 and CDR2 are MDHEN and SYDVKM. The CDR3 is 15 amino acids. Trimming shortened V by 6 bases and J by 5 bases, and 17 bases separated the two germline ends. CDR3 sequence reads: CASSWTGLANNEQFF. The CDR3 DNA follows: TGTGCCAGCAGCTGGACGGGACTGGCAAACAATGAGCAGTTCTTC.

This sequence joins TRBV18 and TRBJ2-7; the match to TRBD2 covers 10 bases. After removal of 3 bases from V and 2 bases from J, the junction contained 1 base not matched to a gene. CDR1 is KGHSH and CDR2 is LQKENI in the germline V gene. This CDR3 region has 14 residues. The CDR3 coding sequence is TGTGCCAGCTCACCCGGACTAGCGGCCTACGAGCAGTACTTC. Translating gives CASSPGLAAYEQYF.

A single count supports this clone. The chain uses TRBV30 and TRBJ2-7; 10 nucleotides line up with TRBD1. The CDR3 spans 13 residues. Per germline, CDR1 GTSNPN and CDR2 SVGIG (reference sequence). Trimming removed 6 bases from V and 4 bases from J; junction bases left unmatched: 6. The DNA for the CDR3 is TGTGCCTGCACCGGGACAGGGGAATACGAGCAGTACTTC. It is translated as CACTGTGEYEQYF.